Reported below is one T cell receptor beta chain. Its antigen has not been determined. No qualities accompany the bases; no much larger clone lies one base away. For CDR1 and CDR2, the germline V gene (reference sequence) lists MNHEY and SMNVEV. The CDR3 spans 13 residues, from the cysteine through the phenylalanine. CDR3 DNA is the only sequence kept; it has 39 bases, read in frame from the first base. V and J are trimmed by 6 bases and 5 bases, and the gene matches miss 4 bases of the junction. TCRbeta CDR3 regions were amplified from genomic DNA using the immunoSEQ Assay, a bias-controlled multiplex PCR. From the authors' description of their analysis: The number of nucleated cells in each sample was estimated by amplification of reference gene primers within the assay. To quantify the absolute abundance of each unique TCRbeta CDR3 rearrangement, sequence reads were collapsed and filtered. For each sample, productive Simpson clonality was calculated by taking the square root of Simpson's diversity index across productive rearrangements. TCRdb re-hosts the immuneACCESS table, in-frame sequences only. Its copies lack some clones; in the studies checked, an unresolved V gene accounts for under half of them, and the cause for the rest is not known. The DNA was the basis for D and trimming; V, J and clone size are from that table. This sample lists 78,000 or so clones; about 91% were detected once. The leading ten clones occupy approximately 6.4% of the sample.

Collaborating institutions collected whole blood in K2EDTA tubes following their own protocols. For TCRbeta analysis, collaborators shipped samples as frozen whole blood, isolated PBMCs, or DNA extracted from either of those sample types. These data belong to a study of blood T cell repertoires in COVID-19 (dated by TCRdb to about 2020). Study-wide context: Samples covering the acute and convalescent phases of COVID-19 were provided by collaborators in the United States, Italy and Spain. The material from the prospective study consisted of cDNA or gDNA derived from T cells, B-cell-depleted T cells, or PBMCs. Subjects who had been exposed to COVID-19, were actively infected with it, or had recovered from it provided the deeply sampled blood TCRbeta repertoires that made up the dataset. The repertoires were released in a freely available public database meant as a resource for research on the immune response to SARS-CoV-2. Samples came from the ongoing ImmuneRACE study (first 160 participants) plus 1,254 subjects from 6 global collaborators. The sample metadata nearly always contained a de-identified subject ID, COVID-19 status, age in years and sex. Where HLA class I and class II types were available, the types were taken from metadata supplied by the sample provider, not from assay-based typing.

Results the study describes overall, beyond this receptor: Clinical and demographic metadata were provided uncurated, with the amount varying by source and participant.

The clonotype was recovered from a woman in her forties or fifties with acute or convalescent COVID-19. Sequencing input: peripheral blood. The chain is assembled from TRBV27 and TRBJ1-5; a stretch of 7 junction bases matches TRBD1. The CDR3 is CASSRDSYQPQHF. In nucleotide form, the sequence is TGTGCCAGCAGCCGGGACAGCTATCAGCCCCAGCATTTT.